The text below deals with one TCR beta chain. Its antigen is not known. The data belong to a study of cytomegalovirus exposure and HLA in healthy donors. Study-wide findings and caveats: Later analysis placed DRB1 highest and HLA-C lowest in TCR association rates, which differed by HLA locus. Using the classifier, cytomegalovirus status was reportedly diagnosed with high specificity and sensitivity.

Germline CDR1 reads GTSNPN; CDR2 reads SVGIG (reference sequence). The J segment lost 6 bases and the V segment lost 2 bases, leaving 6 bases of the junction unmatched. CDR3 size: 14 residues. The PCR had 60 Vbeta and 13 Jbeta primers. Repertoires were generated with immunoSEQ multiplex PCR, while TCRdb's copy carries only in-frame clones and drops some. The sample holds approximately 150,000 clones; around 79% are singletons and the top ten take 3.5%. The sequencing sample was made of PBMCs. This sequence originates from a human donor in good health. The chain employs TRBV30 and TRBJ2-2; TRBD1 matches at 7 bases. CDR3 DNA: TGTGCCTGGAGTACAAGGGGGCGCCCCGGGGAGCTGTTTTTT. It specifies CAWSTRGRPGELFF.